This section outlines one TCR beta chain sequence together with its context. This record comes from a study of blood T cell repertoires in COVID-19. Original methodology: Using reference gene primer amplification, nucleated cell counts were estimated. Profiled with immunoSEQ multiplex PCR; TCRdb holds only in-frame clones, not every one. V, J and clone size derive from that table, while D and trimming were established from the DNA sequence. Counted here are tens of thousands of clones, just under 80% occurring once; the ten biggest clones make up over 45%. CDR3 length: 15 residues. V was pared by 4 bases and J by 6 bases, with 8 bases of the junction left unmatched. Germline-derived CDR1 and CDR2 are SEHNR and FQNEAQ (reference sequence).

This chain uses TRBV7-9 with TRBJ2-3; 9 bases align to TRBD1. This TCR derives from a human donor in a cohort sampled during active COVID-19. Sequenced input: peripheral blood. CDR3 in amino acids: CASSSPSGTGDTQYF. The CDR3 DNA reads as TGTGCCAGCAGCTCGCCGTCGGGGACAGGGGATACGCAGTATTTT.